Sequencing of this T cell receptor beta chain was carried out in a study of blood T cell repertoires in COVID-19. Study information: PBMCs, B-cell-depleted T cells, or T cells were the source of the cDNA or gDNA that made up the material.

Produced via immunoSEQ multiplex PCR; TCRdb's table is partial and in-frame only. The data show fewer than 70,000 clones, with 60% to 85% seen just once and 4% to 6% held by the top ten. Trimming pared 2 bases from V and 11 bases from J, leaving 13 bases between. The CDR3 loop spans 12 amino acids. The germline gives CDR1 GTSNPN, CDR2 SVGIG (reference sequence). The sample comprised peripheral blood. This chain connects TRBV30 to TRBJ2-1; no clear D. This TCR was recovered from a human donor in a cohort sampled during active COVID-19. The CDR3 DNA reads as TGTGCCTGGAGTAAGAATGCAGTACAGCAGTTCTTC. It codes for CAWSKNAVQQFF.